A single sample gave rise to the 19 T cell receptor beta chains below, sequenced in a study of control samples from healthy donors and cancer patients (dated by TCRdb to 2018 to 2020). Library prep was done by the immunoSEQ multiplex PCR assay. The source is immuneACCESS, and TCRdb retained only in-frame sequences with V and J called. Part of the clones is not carried over; for the studies checked, unresolved V genes explain less than half of this, and the remainder is unexplained. Present in this sample are 25,000 to 35,000 clones, roughly 91% of which were seen just once. Less than 15% of the sample comes from the top ten. The sequencing input was PBMCs. The source is a middle-aged man with lung cancer.

The chain has TRBV5-1 and TRBJ2-2; D uncertain. V shed 4 bases and J shed 1 base, with 14 bases lying between them. The CDR3 extends over 16 amino acids. The germline V gene encodes CDR1 SGHRS and CDR2 YFSETQ. The CDR3 sequence is CASSRGAGMNTGELFF. The CDR3 DNA is TGCGCCAGCAGCCGCGGTGCAGGTATGAACACCGGGGAGCTGTTTTTT.

The chain carries TRBV10-2 and TRBJ1-6; unclear D gene. CDR1 and CDR2 from the germline V gene are WSHSY and SAAADI. The CDR3 consists of 14 residues. With 3 bases removed from V and 7 bases from J, the gap between germline ends came to 10 bases. For the CDR3, the DNA is TGCGCCAGCAGTGAATCCCCCAGAAATTCACCCCTCCACTTT. Translating gives CASSESPRNSPLHF.

This chain joins TRBV13 and TRBJ2-7; TRBD1 agrees at 7 bases. CDR3 length: 14 amino acids. After removal of 6 bases from V and 2 bases from J, the junction contained 7 bases not matched to a gene. CDR1 is PRHDT and CDR2 is FYEKMQ in the germline V gene (reference sequence). In DNA form, the CDR3 reads TGTGCCAGCAGTTTCCGGGACAGCCCCTACGAGCAGTACTTC. It yields the protein CASSFRDSPYEQYF.

This chain uses TRBV5-4 with TRBJ1-2; 9 bases fit TRBD1. With V trimmed by 1 base and J by 1 base, 8 bases remained unmatched. CDR1 SGHNT and CDR2 YYREEE come from the germline V gene (reference sequence). CDR3 length equals 17 residues. The CDR3 DNA is TGTGCCAGCAGCTTGACAGGGGGCGGCATCCTTAACTATGGCTACACCTTC. Translated: CASSLTGGGILNYGYTF.

V gene TRBV7-9 combines with J gene TRBJ2-2; D is uncertain. Germline-derived CDR1 and CDR2 are SEHNR and FQNEAQ (reference sequence). V was cut by 6 bases and J by 5 bases, with 4 bases left in between. The CDR3 extends over 11 amino acids. Here the CDR3 reads CASSITGELFF. DNA of the CDR3: TGTGCCAGCAGTATTACCGGGGAGCTGTTTTTT.

This clone was detected only a few times. V and J are TRBV5-1 and TRBJ1-3; D gene unclear. This CDR3 has 14 residues. CDR1 is SGHRS and CDR2 is YFSETQ in the germline V gene. V lost 2 bases and J 0 bases, leaving 6 bases between the germline ends. The CDR3 reads CASSLDPSGNTIYF. The CDR3 DNA follows: TGCGCCAGCAGCTTAGACCCCTCTGGAAACACCATATATTTT.

The J gene is TRBJ1-4, the V gene TRBV19; a weak D match, TRBD1 (6 bases). Germline lookup yields CDR1 LNHDA and CDR2 SQIVND (reference sequence). Trimming removed 8 bases from V and 8 bases from J, with 15 bases in between. This CDR3 region has 13 residues. DNA for the CDR3: TGTGCCAGTGCCCCGGGACAAGACGAAAAACTGTTTTTT. It encodes CASAPGQDEKLFF.

The chain links TRBV21-1 to TRBJ1-2; the table's D call TRBD1 went unverified against the DNA. TRBV21-1 constitutes a pseudogene. CDR3 length: 17 amino acids. The CDR3 here is CASSKIIQGAGFYGYTF. CDR3 nucleotide sequence: TGTGCCAGCAGCAAAATAATTCAGGGGGCAGGATTCTATGGCTACACCTTC.

The chain joins TRBV5-1 to TRBJ2-3, with D perhaps assigned TRBD1 or TRBD2 (5 bases each). Trimming removed 8 bases at V and 2 bases at J, with 18 bases between. The CDR3 is 15 amino acids. Germline V lookup: CDR1 SGHRS, CDR2 YFSETQ. CDR3 coding DNA: TGCGCCAGTGTCCCCGGGACCGCCCTCACAGATACGCAGTATTTT. Translation gives CASVPGTALTDTQYF.

The rearrangement uses TRBV3-1 (or the pseudogene TRBV3-2) and TRBJ1-1; maybe TRBD1 (5 bases). Germline-derived CDR1 and CDR2 are LGHDT and YNNKEL (reference sequence). The CDR3 runs 14 residues. The V gene lost 1 base and the J gene lost 4 bases, with 10 bases spanning the gap. CDR3 sequence (DNA): TGTGCCAGCAGCCAAGCGGGACCGAGCACTGAAGCTTTCTTT. Its translation is CASSQAGPSTEAFF.

The chain employs TRBV18 and TRBJ2-2; D ambiguous. The V gene's germline CDR1 is KGHSH and CDR2 LQKENI. The CDR3 runs 13 residues. V was pared by 3 bases and J by 1 base, with 3 bases between. The DNA of the CDR3 is TGTGCCAGCTCACCGAGGAACACCGGGGAGCTGTTTTTT. Translation gives CASSPRNTGELFF.

The chain uses TRBV6-1 and TRBJ1-6, with D possibly being TRBD1 (6 bases). In germline, CDR1 is MNHNS, CDR2 SASEGT. The germline V and J ends were trimmed by 4 bases and 13 bases, with 26 bases remaining between them. CDR3 length: 17 residues. This CDR3 reads CASSAFPLQGASWPLHF. The CDR3 DNA is TGTGCCAGCAGTGCGTTTCCCTTACAGGGAGCCTCTTGGCCCCTCCACTTT.

V is TRBV20-1 and J is TRBJ1-6; no definite D call. The CDR3 extends over 10 amino acids. Looked up from germline, CDR1 is DFQATT and CDR2 is SNEGSKA (reference sequence). The ends were cut back, 3 bases at V and 9 bases at J, with 3 bases in the middle. CDR3 nucleotide sequence: TGCAGTGCTAGCCGTTCACCCCTCCACTTT. As protein: CSASRSPLHF.

V gene TRBV25-1 combines with J gene TRBJ2-4; the D gene could be TRBD1 or TRBD2 (7 bases each). The V end lost 8 bases, the J end lost 1 base, and 9 bases lay between the germline ends. The germline V gene has CDR1 MGHDK and CDR2 SYGVNS. This CDR3 is built from 13 residues. Here the CDR3 DNA reads TGTGCCAGCCAGGGGGGGGCCAAAAACATTCAGTACTTC. This gives the protein CASQGGAKNIQYF.

The chain recombines TRBV5-4 with TRBJ1-1; D remains unclear. Germline V gives CDR1 SGHNT, CDR2 YYREEE (reference sequence). V lost 4 bases and J lost 1, with 11 bases in between. This CDR3 contains 14 residues. CDR3: CASSPFPENTEAFF. DNA of the CDR3: TGTGCCAGCAGCCCCTTTCCGGAGAACACTGAAGCTTTCTTT.

This clone was detected only once. At the DNA level, this CDR3 is encoded by other sequences in the same sample as well. V usage is TRBV3-1 (or the pseudogene TRBV3-2) and J usage is TRBJ2-7; D unresolved. Germline lookup yields CDR1 LGHDT and CDR2 YNNKEL (reference sequence). The length of the CDR3 is 12 residues. Trimming pared 1 base from V and 6 bases from J, leaving 7 bases between. The CDR3 DNA is TGTGCCAGCAGCCAAGGGCCTGGCGAGCAGTACTTC. It encodes CASSQGPGEQYF.

The chain joins TRBV5-6 to TRBJ2-7; 9 bases fit TRBD1. CDR1 is SGHDT and CDR2 is YYEEEE in the germline V gene. This CDR3 is 13 amino acids long. J gave up 12 bases and V 4 bases, and 11 bases lay outside the gene matches. CDR3 in amino acids: CASSRDRDDLWYF. The CDR3, as DNA: TGTGCCAGCAGCCGGGACAGGGATGACTTGTGGTACTTC.

The table lists this clone with a count of one. The rearrangement uses TRBV5-8 and TRBJ1-5; a possible D gene is TRBD1 (5 bases). V lost 4 bases and J 5 bases, leaving 16 bases between the germline ends. CDR1 and CDR2 (germline): SGHTS, YDEGEE. CDR3 length equals 15 residues. The DNA for the CDR3 is TGTGCCAGCAGCGGATCTCGGACACCTCATCAGCCCCAGCATTTT. Its protein is CASSGSRTPHQPQHF.

This sequence joins TRBV6-5 and TRBJ2-2; D uncertain. The germline V gene has CDR1 MNHEY and CDR2 SVGAGI. With 6 bases removed from V and 1 base from J, the gap between germline ends came to 12 bases. The CDR3 runs to 15 residues. CDR3 amino acids: CASSYNLGNTGELFF. The CDR3 DNA is TGTGCCAGCAGCTACAACCTAGGGAACACCGGGGAGCTGTTTTTT.